The 10 T cell receptor beta chains given below trace back to one sample, sequenced in a study of T cells in Graves' hyperthyroidism and ophthalmopathy. RNA transcripts were the template for amplifying TCR beta CDR3 regions. The study used the HTBI primer set for a first-round RT-PCR of the TCR CDR3. MiXCR was run by TCRdb on the multiplex PCR reads, yielding one entry per CDR3 protein. Of roughly 500,000 distinct CDR3 sequences listed, approximately 25% are singletons. The sample comprised blood. The receptors were gathered from a woman in her 30s with Graves' ophthalmopathy.

V and J are TRBV28 and TRBJ1-1; D call uncertain. Germline V CDR1 and CDR2: MDHEN, SYDVKM. V lost 1 base to trimming and J lost 1 base, with 10 bases between them. The CDR3 runs 15 residues. The DNA of the CDR3 is TGTGCCAGCAGTTTATTCGGCCCTACGAACACTGAAGCTTTCTTT. Protein product: CASSLFGPTNTEAFF.

The CDR3 DNA is TGCAGCGTTGAAGATTTGGTGGGACAGGGTAGCGAGCAGTACTTC. The encoded protein is CSVEDLVGQGSEQYF. The genes are TRBV29-1 and TRBJ2-7, with 9 nucleotides matching TRBD1. Unmatched junction bases numbered 9, after V lost 0 bases and J lost 6 bases. There are 15 residues in the CDR3. Germline CDR1 and CDR2: SQVTM and ANQGSEA.

The chain carries TRBV5-1 and TRBJ1-1, with D possibly TRBD1 on 5 matching bases. V lost 2 bases, J lost 0 bases, and 11 bases lay in between. The CDR3 has 15 amino acids. CDR1 SGHRS and CDR2 YFSETQ come from the germline V gene. This CDR3 is CASSFEGHMNTEAFF. In nucleotides, the CDR3 is TGCGCCAGCAGCTTCGAGGGGCACATGAACACTGAAGCTTTCTTT.

The table lists this clonotype with many counts. This chain uses TRBV29-1 with TRBJ2-4, with D possibly TRBD1 on 5 matching bases. There are 12 residues in the CDR3. The V end was cut by 5 bases, the J end by 5 bases, with 10 bases between. Per germline, CDR1 SQVTM and CDR2 ANQGSEA. CDR3 residues: CSVIQGENIQYF. DNA for the CDR3: TGCAGCGTTATCCAGGGCGAAAACATTCAGTACTTC.

The rearrangement links TRBV29-1 to TRBJ1-5; maybe TRBD1 (6 bases). This CDR3 has 13 amino acids. Looked up from germline, CDR1 is SQVTM and CDR2 is ANQGSEA. The V end lost 5 bases, the J end lost 5 bases, and 13 bases lay between the germline ends. The CDR3, as DNA: TGCAGCGTTCTACAGGGTGGCGATCAGCCCCAGCATTTT. Translation gives CSVLQGGDQPQHF.

This clonotype came up many times. This chain connects TRBV9 to TRBJ2-2; no clear D. The V gene lost 4 bases and the J gene lost 7 bases, with 11 bases spanning the gap. Germline values: CDR1 SGDLS, CDR2 YYNGEE. The CDR3 runs to 13 residues. This CDR3 reads CASSQVLGGELFF. For the CDR3, the DNA is TGTGCCAGCAGCCAGGTGCTTGGCGGGGAGCTGTTTTTT.

This clonotype is judged medium-sized. The CDR3 DNA sequence: TGTGCCAGCAGTTCCAGATCGGGGGGGCGAGAGACCCAGTACTTC. As protein: CASSSRSGGRETQYF. The chain joins TRBV12-3 or TRBV12-4 to TRBJ2-5, with 8 nucleotides matching TRBD2. This CDR3 contains 15 residues. V trimming: 4 bases; J trimming: 4 bases; junction bases outside the gene matches: 8.

This clonotype was detected many times. The rearrangement joins TRBV6-1 to TRBJ1-5, with a possible D match to TRBD1 (5 bases). Trimming removed 8 bases from V and 4 bases from J, with 9 bases in between. Germline values: CDR1 MNHNS, CDR2 SASEGT. CDR3 length: 12 residues. This CDR3 reads CASAGGNQPQHF. DNA of the CDR3: TGTGCCAGCGCGGGGGGAAATCAGCCCCAGCATTTT.

The CDR3 sequence is CSAEHSSGETQYF. As DNA, the CDR3 is TGCAGTGCCGAGCACAGTTCTGGGGAGACCCAGTACTTC. The chain uses TRBV20-1 and TRBJ2-5; unclear D gene. Germline lookup yields CDR1 DFQATT and CDR2 SNEGSKA (reference sequence). The CDR3 consists of 13 residues. V lost 6 bases to trimming and J lost 5 bases, with 16 bases between them.

A few counts support this clonotype. V and J are TRBV6-1 and TRBJ1-2; D unclear. Between the trimmed V and J ends, which lost 0 bases and 3 bases, there was a span of 5 bases. The length of the CDR3 is 13 residues. Germline CDR1 reads MNHNS; CDR2 reads SASEGT. The CDR3 here is CASSEARHYGYTF. The CDR3 DNA reads TGTGCCAGCAGTGAAGCACGGCACTATGGCTACACCTTC.